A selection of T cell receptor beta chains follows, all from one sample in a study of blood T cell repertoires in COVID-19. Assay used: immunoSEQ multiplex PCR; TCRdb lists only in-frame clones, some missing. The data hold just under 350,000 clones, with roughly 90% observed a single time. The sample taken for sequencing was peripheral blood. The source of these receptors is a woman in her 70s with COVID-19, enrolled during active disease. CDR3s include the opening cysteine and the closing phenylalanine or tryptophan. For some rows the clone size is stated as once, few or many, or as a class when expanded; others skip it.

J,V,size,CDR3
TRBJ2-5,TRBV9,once,CASSPPGLAGVETQYF
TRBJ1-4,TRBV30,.,CAWDGVNEKLFF
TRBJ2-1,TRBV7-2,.,CASSPGQATYNEQFF
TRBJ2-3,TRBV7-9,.,CASSFFGGVVGDTQYF
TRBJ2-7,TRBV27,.,CASSSSTGPSYEQYF
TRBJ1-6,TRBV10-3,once,CATGTGIDSPLHF
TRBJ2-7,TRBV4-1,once,CASSPREASSYEQYF
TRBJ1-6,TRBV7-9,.,CASSPRTGGNSPLHF
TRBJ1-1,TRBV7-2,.,CASSTKDRYTEAFF
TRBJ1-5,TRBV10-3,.,CAISATGDQPQHF
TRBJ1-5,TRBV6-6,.,CASSLQGAQPQHF
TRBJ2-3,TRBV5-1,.,CASTAGGAVDTQYF
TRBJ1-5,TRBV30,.,CAWTTTGARQPQHF
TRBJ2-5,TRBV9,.,CASSVGGPTETQYF
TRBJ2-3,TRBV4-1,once,CASSQLPGDTDTQYF
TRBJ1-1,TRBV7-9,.,CASSSQGQSTEAFF
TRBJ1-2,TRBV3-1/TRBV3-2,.,CASSKQGSFYGYTF
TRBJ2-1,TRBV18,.,CASSRFAGESNEQFF
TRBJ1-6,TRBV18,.,CASSPRGLKGVNSPLHF
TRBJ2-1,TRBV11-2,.,CASSTVGSSYNEQFF